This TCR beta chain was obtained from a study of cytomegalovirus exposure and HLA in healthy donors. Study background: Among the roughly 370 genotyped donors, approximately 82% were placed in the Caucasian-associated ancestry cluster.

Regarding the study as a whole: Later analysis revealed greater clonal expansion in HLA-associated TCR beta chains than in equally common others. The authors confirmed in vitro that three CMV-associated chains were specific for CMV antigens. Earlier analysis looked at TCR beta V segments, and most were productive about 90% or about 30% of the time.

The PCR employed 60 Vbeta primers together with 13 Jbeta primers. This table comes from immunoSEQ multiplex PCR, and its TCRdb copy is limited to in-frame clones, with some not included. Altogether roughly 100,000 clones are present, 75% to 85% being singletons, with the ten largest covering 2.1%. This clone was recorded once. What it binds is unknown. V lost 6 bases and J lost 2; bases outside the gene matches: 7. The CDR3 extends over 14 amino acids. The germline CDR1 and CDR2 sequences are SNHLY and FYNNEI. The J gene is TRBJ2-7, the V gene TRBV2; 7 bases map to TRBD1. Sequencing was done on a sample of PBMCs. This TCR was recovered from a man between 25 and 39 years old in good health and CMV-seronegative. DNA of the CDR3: TGTGCCAGCAGAACTGACAGGGTCGCCTACGAGCAGTACTTC. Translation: CASRTDRVAYEQYF.